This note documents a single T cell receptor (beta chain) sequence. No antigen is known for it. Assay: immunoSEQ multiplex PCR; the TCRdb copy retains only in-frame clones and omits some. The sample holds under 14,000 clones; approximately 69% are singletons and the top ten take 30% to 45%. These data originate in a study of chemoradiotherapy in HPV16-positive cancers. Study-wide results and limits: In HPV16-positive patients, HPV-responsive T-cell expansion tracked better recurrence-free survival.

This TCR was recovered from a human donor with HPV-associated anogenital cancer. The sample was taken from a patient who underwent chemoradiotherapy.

CDR3 nucleotide sequence: TGTGCCAGCAGCTTAAGCAGGGGGTTTGGAAACACCATATATTTT. Translating gives CASSLSRGFGNTIYF. The chain couples TRBV7-9 to TRBJ1-3, with 7 positions matching TRBD1. Germline V gene sequence: CDR1 SEHNR, CDR2 FQNEAQ (reference sequence). The CDR3 sequence is 15 residues long. V was clipped by 2 bases and J by 3 bases; unmatched bases: 4.